Described below is a single T cell receptor beta chain sequence and its context. This sample was included in a study of blood T cell repertoires in COVID-19. Participants' reported clinical history set cohort assignment. Recovered Cohort 3 donors showed two negative PCRs, clearance, or symptom resolution. The CDR3 spans 15 residues. V gave up 2 bases and J gave up 3 bases; unmatched junction bases: 5. In germline, CDR1 is MNHEY, CDR2 SMNVEV (reference sequence). Original data processing: Quantification of nucleated cells was approximated via reference gene primer amplification. Clones were sequenced by immunoSEQ multiplex PCR, and TCRdb holds only the in-frame ones, with some missing. The DNA gave D and trimming, while V, J and clone size come from that table. The repertoire consists of approximately 290,000 clones, with 75% to 95% occurring once and the leading ten covering roughly 1.1%.

This sequence was found in a woman in her twenties or thirties who had recovered from COVID-19. This chain connects TRBV27 to TRBJ2-7; TRBD2 matches at 9 bases. Material: PBMCs or T cells enriched from blood (not recorded which). The CDR3 coding sequence is TGTGCCAGCAGTTTAGCGGGAGGGACCCTCTACGAGCAGTACTTC. It is translated as CASSLAGGTLYEQYF.